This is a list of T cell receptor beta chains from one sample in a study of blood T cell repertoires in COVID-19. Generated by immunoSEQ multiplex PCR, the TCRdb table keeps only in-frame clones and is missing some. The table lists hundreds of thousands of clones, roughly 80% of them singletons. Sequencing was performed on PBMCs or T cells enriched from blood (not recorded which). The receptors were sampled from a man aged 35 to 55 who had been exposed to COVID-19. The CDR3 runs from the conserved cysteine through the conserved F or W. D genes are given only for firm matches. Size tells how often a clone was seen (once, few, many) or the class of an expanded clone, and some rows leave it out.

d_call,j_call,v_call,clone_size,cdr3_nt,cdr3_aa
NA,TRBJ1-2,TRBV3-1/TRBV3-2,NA,TGTGCCAGCAGCCAACCGGGGGGGGGTGGCTACACCTTC,CASSQPGGGGYTF
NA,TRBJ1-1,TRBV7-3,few,TGTGCCAGCAGCTTAAAGACGCGGAGTTACCAAGGTTTGAACACTGAAGCTTTCTTT,CASSLKTRSYQGLNTEAFF
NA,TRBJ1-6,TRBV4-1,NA,TGCGCCAGCGGGGGGGCCTATAATTCACCCCTCCACTTT,CASGGAYNSPLHF
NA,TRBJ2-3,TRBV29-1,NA,TGCAGCGTGACTAGCACAGATACGCAGTATTTT,CSVTSTDTQYF
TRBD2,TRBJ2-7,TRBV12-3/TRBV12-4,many,TGTGCCAGCAGTTCCGGGAGGGCCTACGAGCAGTACTTC,CASSSGRAYEQYF
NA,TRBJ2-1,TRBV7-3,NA,TGTGCCAGCAGCTTAGGACTAAGACCTGATCCCGTGAGCAACAATGAGCAGTTCTTC,CASSLGLRPDPVSNNEQFF
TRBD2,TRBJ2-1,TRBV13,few,TGTGCCAGCAGCTTAGTGTCCCTTTTGGTGGCGGGAGAAGTCAATGAGCAGTTCTTC,CASSLVSLLVAGEVNEQFF
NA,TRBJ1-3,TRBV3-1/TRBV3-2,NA,TGTGCCAGCAGCTCGGGGTTTGGAAACACCATATATTTT,CASSSGFGNTIYF
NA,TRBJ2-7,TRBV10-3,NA,TGTGCCATCAGTGAGTCGGCTTCCTACGAGCAGTACTTC,CAISESASYEQYF
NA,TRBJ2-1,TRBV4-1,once,TGCGCCAGCAGCCCTCTCGGAGCTAACAATGAGCAGTTCTTC,CASSPLGANNEQFF
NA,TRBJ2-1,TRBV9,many,TGTGCCAGCAGCGTACTCCGGACAGACAATGAGCAGTTCTTC,CASSVLRTDNEQFF
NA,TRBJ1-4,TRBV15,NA,TGTGCCACCAGCAGAGTGGGGGGAGTCGCAACTAATGAAAAACTGTTTTTT,CATSRVGGVATNEKLFF
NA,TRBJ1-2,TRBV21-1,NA,TGTGCCAGCAGCCCCTGGGCGGGGACAGGGAAGGACTATGGCTACACCTTC,CASSPWAGTGKDYGYTF
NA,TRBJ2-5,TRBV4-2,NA,TGTGCCAGCAGCCAAGACAGGGGAGAAGAGACCCAGTACTTC,CASSQDRGEETQYF
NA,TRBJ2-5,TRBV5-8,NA,TGTGCCAGCAGTTTCACACGAGAGACCCAGTACTTC,CASSFTRETQYF
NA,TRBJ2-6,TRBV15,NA,TGTGCCACCAGCGAAAACGAGGGGGCTGGGGCCAACGTCCTGACTTTC,CATSENEGAGANVLTF
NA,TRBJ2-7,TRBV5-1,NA,TGCGCCAGCAGCTTAGGGACTGATCCCTACGAGCAGTACTTC,CASSLGTDPYEQYF
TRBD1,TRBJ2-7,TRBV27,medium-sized,TGTGCCAGCAGTAGCGGACAGGGAGCCTACGAGCAGTACTTC,CASSSGQGAYEQYF
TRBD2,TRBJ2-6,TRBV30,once,TGTGCCTTATTAAGCGGGAGGGCGCCTGGGGCCAACGTCCTGACTTTC,CALLSGRAPGANVLTF
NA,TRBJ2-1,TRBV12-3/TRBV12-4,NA,TGTGCCAGCAGTTTAAGAGGGAATGAGCAGTTCTTC,CASSLRGNEQFF
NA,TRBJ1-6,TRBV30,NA,TGTGCCTCGAGGGACATCGGTTCACCCCTCCACTTT,CASRDIGSPLHF
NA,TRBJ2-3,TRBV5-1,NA,TGCGCCAGCAGCTCACTGTCGTTAACAGATACGCAGTATTTT,CASSSLSLTDTQYF
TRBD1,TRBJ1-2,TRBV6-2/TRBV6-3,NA,TGTGCCAGCAGCCCGCGGGACAGGGCCTATGGCTACACCTTC,CASSPRDRAYGYTF
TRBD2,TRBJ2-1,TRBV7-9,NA,TGTGCCAGCAGCCCTAAACTTTTTAGCGGGGCCTACAATGAGCAGTTCTTC,CASSPKLFSGAYNEQFF
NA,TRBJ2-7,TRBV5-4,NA,TGTGCCAGCAGCACCCAGGGTATCTACGAGCAGTACTTC,CASSTQGIYEQYF
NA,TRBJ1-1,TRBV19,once,TGTGCCAGTAGTATCGGGACTGGAACTGAAGCTTTCTTT,CASSIGTGTEAFF
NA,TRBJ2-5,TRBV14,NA,TGTGCCAGCAGCCGGTTATGGCTTCAGTACTTC,CASSRLWLQYF
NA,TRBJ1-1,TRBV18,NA,TGTGCCAGCTCACTGCGGGTGCCTGAAGCTTTCTTT,CASSLRVPEAFF
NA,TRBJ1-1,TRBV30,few,TGTGCCTGGAGTGTACGGGACTGGCGGGCTTTCTTT,CAWSVRDWRAFF
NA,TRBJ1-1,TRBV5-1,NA,TGCGCCAGCAGCATTGGACCCGGCGGGTGGAACACTGAAGCTTTCTTT,CASSIGPGGWNTEAFF
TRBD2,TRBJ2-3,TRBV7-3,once,TGTGCCAGCAGCTTAAATCCTAGCGGGAGGCATACGCAGTATTTT,CASSLNPSGRHTQYF
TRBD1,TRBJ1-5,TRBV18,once,TGTGCCAGCTCACCGGGACAGAGCAATCAGCCCCAGCATTTT,CASSPGQSNQPQHF
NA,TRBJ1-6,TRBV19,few,TGTGCCAGTAGTATTCGGGGTAGCAGCCAACCCCTCCACTTT,CASSIRGSSQPLHF
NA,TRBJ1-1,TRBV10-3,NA,TGTGCCATCAGTGAGGGAGCTCTACTACTCGCGGGGTGGACTGAAGCTTTCTTT,CAISEGALLLAGWTEAFF
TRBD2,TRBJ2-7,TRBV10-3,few,TGTGCCATCAAGGTCGGACTAGCGGGAGCGGCCGAGCAGTACTTC,CAIKVGLAGAAEQYF
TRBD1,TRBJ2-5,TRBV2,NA,TGTGCCAGCCAGGGACAGGGTCGAGAGACCCAGTACTTC,CASQGQGRETQYF
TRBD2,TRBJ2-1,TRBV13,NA,TGTGCCAGCAGCCGGATGACAACTAGCGGGGTACACAATGAGCAGTTCTTC,CASSRMTTSGVHNEQFF
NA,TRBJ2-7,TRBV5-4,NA,TGTGCCAGCAGCCCCAGAAGCTCCTACGAGCAGTACTTC,CASSPRSSYEQYF